The 24 T cell receptor beta chains below all came from one sample that was sequenced in a study of spatial heterogeneity in lung cancer (dated by TCRdb to the late 2010s). The sample's time point label, decoded: sample taken at primary tumor resection. TCR sequencing used whole RNA extracted from tumor and nontumor lung tissue, or from cryopreserved PBMC samples, without cell sorting. Preparation of the library involved 5' RACE. This sample was sequenced with a NextSeq 500. In TCRdb, the public reads were trimmed at Q25 with fastp and aligned with MiXCR, with productive beta chains retained. Under each unique CDR3 protein, matching rows form one entry showing the most common genes and DNA. For this sample there are more than 15,000 distinct CDR3 sequences; about 21% appear just once. Together, the top ten hold under 20% of the sample. Sequencing used PBMCs, obtained at surgery. The receptors derive from a female donor with early-stage non-small cell lung cancer.

The sample holds many counts of this clonotype. CDR3 protein: CASSSGDSVSGANVLTF. Here the CDR3 DNA reads TGTGCCAGCAGCTCGGGGGACAGCGTCTCTGGGGCCAACGTCCTGACTTTC. V and J are TRBV7-9 and TRBJ2-6, with D possibly TRBD1 on 7 matching bases. This CDR3 is built from 17 residues. The V gene's germline CDR1 is SEHNR and CDR2 FQNEAQ (reference sequence). With 4 bases removed from V and 0 bases from J, the gap between germline ends came to 13 bases.

The table lists this clonotype with many counts. The gene calls are TRBV20-1 and TRBJ2-3; D unclear. Germline CDR1 reads DFQATT; CDR2 reads SNEGSKA (reference sequence). The CDR3 is made up of 13 amino acids. The V and J ends lost 0 bases and 4 bases respectively, with 8 bases between them. The CDR3, as DNA: TGCAGTGCTAGAGATTATCCGTCAGATACGCAGTATTTT. Translated, it gives CSARDYPSDTQYF.

This clonotype was seen repeatedly, ten times or more. An end of the junction does not agree with germline; a read error may underlie this. The chain carries TRBV2 and TRBJ2-4; weak D call: TRBD2 (6 bases). CDR3 length: 14 residues. In germline, CDR1 is SNHLY, CDR2 FYNNEI. CDR3: CASSEALARNIQYF. CDR3 DNA: TGTGCCAGCAGTGAAGCACTAGCCAGAAACATTCAGTACTTC.

The rearrangement joins TRBV28 to TRBJ2-5; no firm D call. Trimming stripped 8 bases from V and 9 bases from J, with 7 bases between. The CDR3 sequence is 9 residues long. The V gene's germline CDR1 is MDHEN and CDR2 SYDVKM. CDR3 protein: CASGLAQYF. The CDR3 DNA is TGTGCCAGCGGGCTGGCCCAGTACTTC.

The V call is TRBV5-5, the J call TRBJ1-5; tentative D call: TRBD1 (5 bases). The germline V and J ends were trimmed by 1 base and 5 bases, with 7 bases remaining between them. Germline assignment: CDR1 SGHKS and CDR2 YYEKEE (reference sequence). This CDR3 is 13 amino acids long. CDR3: CASSLQGYQPQHF. As DNA, the CDR3 is TGTGCCAGCAGCTTGCAGGGTTATCAGCCCCAGCATTTT.

This clonotype was counted at least ten times. This sequence joins TRBV7-2 and TRBJ2-7; D gene ambiguous. There are 14 residues in the CDR3. Trimming took 5 bases from V and 4 from J, leaving 15 bases between them. Germline V lookup: CDR1 SGHTA, CDR2 FQGNSA. Here the CDR3 reads CASSRIVSNYEQYF. As DNA, the CDR3 is TGTGCCAGCAGCCGAATAGTATCAAATTACGAGCAGTACTTC.

This clonotype has ten or more counts. The V and J genes are TRBV6-6 and TRBJ1-5; TRBD1 is a possible D gene (5 bases). V was clipped by 2 bases and J by 0 bases, with 11 bases between them. Germline V gene data show CDR1 as MNHNY and CDR2 as SVGAGI (reference sequence). The CDR3 consists of 16 residues. CDR3 amino acids: CASSYPGLISNQPQHF. The CDR3, as DNA: TGTGCCAGCAGTTACCCGGGACTGATTAGCAATCAGCCCCAGCATTTT.

This clonotype was picked up many times. The chain couples TRBV12-3 or TRBV12-4 to TRBJ1-1; no reliable D call. There are 13 residues in the CDR3. Trimming cost V 0 bases and J 1 base, with 3 bases left between them. The CDR3 DNA sequence: TGTGCCAGCAGTTTAGCTGGGAACACTGAAGCTTTCTTT. Translated: CASSLAGNTEAFF.

This clonotype was counted ten times or more. This chain joins TRBV28 and TRBJ2-7; 7 nucleotides agree with TRBD2. Trimming cost V 5 bases and J 6 bases; bases outside gene matches: 13. Germline loops: CDR1 MDHEN, CDR2 SYDVKM. The CDR3 length is 15 residues. Here the CDR3 reads CASSQYGPPGGEQYF. CDR3 DNA: TGTGCCAGCAGTCAATATGGCCCCCCGGGGGGCGAGCAGTACTTC. Complete variable domain (other parts from reference TRBV28 and TRBJ2-7): DVKVTQSSRYLVKRTGEKVFLECVQDMDHENMFWYRQDPGLGLRLIYFSYDVKMKEKGDIPEGYSVSREKKERFSLILESASTNQTSMYLCASSQYGPPGGEQYFGPGTRLTVT.

There are many counts of this clonotype. J is TRBJ2-1 and V is TRBV2; 11 bases are a match to TRBD2. Per germline, CDR1 SNHLY and CDR2 FYNNEI. This CDR3 comprises 14 residues. Trimming removed 6 bases from V and 5 bases from J; junction bases left unmatched: 3. The CDR3 coding sequence is TGTGCCAGCAGCCAGACTAGCGGGGACAATGAGCAGTTCTTC. It codes for CASSQTSGDNEQFF.

J is TRBJ1-4 and V is TRBV29-1; D unresolved. The germline V gene has CDR1 SQVTM and CDR2 ANQGSEA. This CDR3 comprises 18 residues. Between the trimmed V and J ends, which lost 5 bases and 3 bases, there was a span of 25 bases. The CDR3 DNA reads as TGCAGCGTTTCCCTCCGTGGGTTGGGATTTCGAGCTAATGAAAAACTGTTTTTT. Its protein is CSVSLRGLGFRANEKLFF.

This clonotype is medium-sized in the sample. This sequence joins TRBV20-1 and TRBJ2-1, with D possibly being TRBD1 or TRBD2 (5 bases each). The germline V gene has CDR1 DFQATT and CDR2 SNEGSKA (reference sequence). The CDR3 is made up of 13 amino acids. With 6 bases removed from V and 6 bases from J, the gap between germline ends came to 15 bases. CDR3 sequence: CSAGTNRGNEQFF. The CDR3 region has the DNA TGCAGTGCAGGGACCAATCGGGGCAATGAGCAGTTCTTC.

This clonotype was found many times. The rearrangement joins TRBV7-2 to TRBJ1-2; D is unresolved. Germline CDR1 and CDR2: SGHTA and FQGNSA. V was trimmed by 3 bases and J by 1 base, leaving 6 bases between them. The CDR3 is made up of 13 amino acids. The CDR3 nucleotides are TGTGCCAGCAGCTTTATAAATAACTATGGCTACACCTTC. Protein: CASSFINNYGYTF.

V gene TRBV10-2 combines with J gene TRBJ2-5, with unresolved D. The CDR3 has 14 amino acids. Germline V gene lookup returns CDR1 WSHSY and CDR2 SAAADI. V dropped 7 bases and J dropped 7 bases, with 19 bases sitting between them. CDR3 sequence (DNA): TGCGCCAGCACCATCGACTCGGATCTTGGGACCCAGTACTTC. It is translated as CASTIDSDLGTQYF.

This clonotype was observed at least ten times. The V call is TRBV6-5, the J call TRBJ2-7; D is perhaps TRBD2 (5 bases). The germline gives CDR1 MNHEY, CDR2 SVGAGI. Between the trimmed V and J ends, which lost 5 bases and 6 bases, there was a span of 20 bases. This CDR3 is built from 15 residues. DNA of the CDR3: TGTGCCAGCAGTCCCGAGGGCCCTGGCCGCTTCGAGCAGTACTTC. It encodes CASSPEGPGRFEQYF.

There are a few counts of this clonotype. The J gene is TRBJ2-7, the V gene TRBV13; D might be TRBD2 (5 bases). This CDR3 is built from 13 residues. V was clipped by 5 bases and J by 5 bases, with 13 bases between them. Germline V gene sequence: CDR1 PRHDT, CDR2 FYEKMQ (reference sequence). DNA for the CDR3: TGTGCCAGCAGCCGCCTAGCAGCACACGAGCAGTACTTC. This codes for CASSRLAAHEQYF. The full variable domain, completed using reference TRBV13 and TRBJ2-7, is AAGVIQSPRHLIKEKRETATLKCYPIPRHDTVYWYQQGPGQDPQFLISFYEKMQSDKGSIPDRFSAQQFSDYHSELNMSSLELGDSALYFCASSRLAAHEQYFGPGTRLTVT.

The chain links TRBV27 to TRBJ1-4; D is unresolved. The ends were cut back, 6 bases at V and 0 bases at J, with 17 bases in the middle. Germline-derived CDR1 and CDR2 are MNHEY and SMNVEV (reference sequence). The CDR3 sequence is 17 residues long. In DNA form, the CDR3 reads TGTGCCAGCAGACCCATCCAAGTGGGGTCAACTAATGAAAAACTGTTTTTT. This sequence encodes CASRPIQVGSTNEKLFF.

This clonotype was detected many times. This chain joins TRBV6-6 and TRBJ1-2, with a possible D match to TRBD1 (6 bases). V lost 2 bases and J 5 bases, leaving 15 bases between the germline ends. Germline V gives CDR1 MNHNY, CDR2 SVGAGI (reference sequence). The CDR3 sequence is 15 residues long. The CDR3 coding sequence is TGTGCCAGCAGTTACCTCGAGACAGGCGGGTATGGCTACACCTTC. Protein: CASSYLETGGYGYTF.

V is TRBV15 and J is TRBJ1-5; TRBD1 matches at 12 bases. V was pared by 1 base and J by 0 bases, with 10 bases of the junction left unmatched. In germline, CDR1 is LNHNV, CDR2 YYDKDF (reference sequence). There are 20 residues in the CDR3. The CDR3 region has the DNA TGTGCCACCAGCAGAGTGAAGGGGACAGGGGGCGCGTATAGCAATCAGCCCCAGCATTTT. It codes for CATSRVKGTGGAYSNQPQHF.

This clonotype showed up many times. This sequence joins TRBV21-1 and TRBJ1-5. TRBV21-1 is annotated as a pseudogene. The CDR3 has 13 residues. The CDR3 nucleotides read TGTGCCAGCAGCAAAGGGGGTTATCAGCCCCAGCATTTT. Translating it yields CASSKGGYQPQHF.

CDR3 in amino acids: CSARDPRSSADTQYF. The CDR3 coding sequence is TGCAGTGCTAGAGATCCAAGGAGTTCGGCAGATACGCAGTATTTT. This sequence joins TRBV20-1 and TRBJ2-3; the D is unclear. The CDR3 spans 15 residues. Germline lookup yields CDR1 DFQATT and CDR2 SNEGSKA (reference sequence). The V end was cut by 0 bases, the J end by 4 bases, with 14 bases between.

In its sample, this clonotype was seen many times. The V call is TRBV28, the J call TRBJ1-3; D may be TRBD1 (6 bases). V was trimmed by 8 bases and J by 0 bases, leaving 17 bases between them. Germline CDR1 and CDR2: MDHEN and SYDVKM. This CDR3 is built from 16 residues. The chain's CDR3 is CASGGWGPYSGNTIYF. The CDR3 DNA sequence: TGTGCCAGCGGAGGATGGGGGCCTTACTCTGGAAACACCATATATTTT. The variable domain in full, with the rest retrieved from reference TRBV28 and TRBJ1-3, is DVKVTQSSRYLVKRTGEKVFLECVQDMDHENMFWYRQDPGLGLRLIYFSYDVKMKEKGDIPEGYSVSREKKERFSLILESASTNQTSMYLCASGGWGPYSGNTIYFGEGSWLTVV.

This clonotype was detected many times. V is TRBV12-3 or TRBV12-4 and J is TRBJ2-2; 12 bases agree with TRBD2. Germline trimming cut 4 bases from V and 7 bases from J; bases unmatched to any gene: 7. The CDR3 contains 16 residues. In nucleotides, the CDR3 is TGTGCCAGCAGTTCCAGACTAGCGGGAGCGGGCGGGGAGCTGTTTTTT. Its translation is CASSSRLAGAGGELFF.

With respect to this clonotype: A much larger clonotype is one base distant, so this may be a read error. J is TRBJ1-1 and V is TRBV7-9; D is ambiguous. The CDR3 covers 13 residues. Germline V CDR1 and CDR2: SEHNR, FQNEAQ (reference sequence). The CDR3 reads CVSSLEGGTEAFF. CDR3 nucleotide sequence: TGTGTCAGCAGCTTAGAAGGCGGGACTGAAGCTTTCTTT.